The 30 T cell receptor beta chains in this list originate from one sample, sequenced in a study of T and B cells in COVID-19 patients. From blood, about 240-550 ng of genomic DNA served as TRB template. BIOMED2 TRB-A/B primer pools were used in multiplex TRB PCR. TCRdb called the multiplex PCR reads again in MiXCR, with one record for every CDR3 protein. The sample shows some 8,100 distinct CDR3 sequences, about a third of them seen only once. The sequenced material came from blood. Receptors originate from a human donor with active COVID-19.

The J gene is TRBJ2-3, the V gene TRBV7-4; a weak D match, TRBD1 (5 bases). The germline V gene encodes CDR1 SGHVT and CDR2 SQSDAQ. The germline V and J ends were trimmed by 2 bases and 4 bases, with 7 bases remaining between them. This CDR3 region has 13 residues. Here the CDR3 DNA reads TGTGCCAGCAGCTTAAGGGGTGCAGATACGCAGTATTTT. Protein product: CASSLRGADTQYF.

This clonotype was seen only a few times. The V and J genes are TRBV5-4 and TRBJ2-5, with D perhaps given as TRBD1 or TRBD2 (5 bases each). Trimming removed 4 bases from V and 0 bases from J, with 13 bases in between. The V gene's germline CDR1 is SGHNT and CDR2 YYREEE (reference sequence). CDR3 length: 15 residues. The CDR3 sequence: CASSKKRGNQETQYF. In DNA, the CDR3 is TGTGCCAGCAGCAAAAAGAGGGGCAACCAAGAGACCCAGTACTTC.

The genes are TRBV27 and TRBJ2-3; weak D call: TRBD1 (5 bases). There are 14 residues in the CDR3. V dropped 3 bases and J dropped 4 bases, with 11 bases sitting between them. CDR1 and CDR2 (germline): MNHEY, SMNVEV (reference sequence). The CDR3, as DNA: TGTGCCAGCAGTTTGGGGCTACCCCCAGATACGCAGTATTTT. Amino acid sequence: CASSLGLPPDTQYF.

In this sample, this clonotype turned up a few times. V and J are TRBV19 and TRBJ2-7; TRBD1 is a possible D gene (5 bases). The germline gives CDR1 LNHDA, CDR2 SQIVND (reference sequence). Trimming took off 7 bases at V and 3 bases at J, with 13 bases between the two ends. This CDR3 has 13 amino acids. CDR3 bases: TGTGCCAGTATGGGGCCCCCAATCTACGAGCAGTACTTC. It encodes CASMGPPIYEQYF.

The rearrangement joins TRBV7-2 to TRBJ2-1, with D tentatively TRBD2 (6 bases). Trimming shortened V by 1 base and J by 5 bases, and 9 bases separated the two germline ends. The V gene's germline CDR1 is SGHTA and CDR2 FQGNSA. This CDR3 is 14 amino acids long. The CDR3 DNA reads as TGTGCCAGCAGCTTAGGGAGGGTGCACAATGAGCAGTTCTTC. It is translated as CASSLGRVHNEQFF.

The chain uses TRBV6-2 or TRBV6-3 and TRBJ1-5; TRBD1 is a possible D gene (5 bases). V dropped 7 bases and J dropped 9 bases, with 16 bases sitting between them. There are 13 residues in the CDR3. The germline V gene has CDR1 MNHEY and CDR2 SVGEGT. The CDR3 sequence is CASNQPPGGPQHF. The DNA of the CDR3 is TGTGCCAGCAATCAACCCCCGGGGGGGCCCCAGCATTTT.

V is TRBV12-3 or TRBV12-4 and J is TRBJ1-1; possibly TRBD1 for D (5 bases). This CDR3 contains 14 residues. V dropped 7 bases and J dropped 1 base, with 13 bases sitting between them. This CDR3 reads CASTQTATNTEAFF. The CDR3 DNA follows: TGTGCCAGCACCCAGACAGCCACGAACACTGAAGCTTTCTTT.

DNA for the CDR3: TGTGCCAGCAGTTACCGGGATCGGGCAGGGGTCCCCTACGAGCAGTACTTC. Protein: CASSYRDRAGVPYEQYF. The chain is built from TRBV6-5 and TRBJ2-7, with D perhaps matching TRBD1 (6 bases). CDR1 and CDR2 from the germline V gene are MNHEY and SVGAGI. Trimming shortened V by 2 bases and J by 2 bases, and 19 bases separated the two germline ends. This CDR3 is 17 amino acids long.

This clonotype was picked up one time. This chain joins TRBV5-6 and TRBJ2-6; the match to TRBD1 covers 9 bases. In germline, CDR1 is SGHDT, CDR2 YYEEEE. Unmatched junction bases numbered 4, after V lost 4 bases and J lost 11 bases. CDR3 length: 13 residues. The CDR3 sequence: CASSPGQGHVLTF. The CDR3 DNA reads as TGTGCCAGCAGCCCGGGACAGGGCCACGTCCTGACTTTC.

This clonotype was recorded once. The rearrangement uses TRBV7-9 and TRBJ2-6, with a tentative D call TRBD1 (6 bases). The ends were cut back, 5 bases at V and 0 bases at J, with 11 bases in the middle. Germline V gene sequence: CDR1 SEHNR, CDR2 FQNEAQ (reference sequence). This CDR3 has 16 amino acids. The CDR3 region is CASSRGHSSGANVLTF. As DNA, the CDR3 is TGTGCCAGCAGCCGGGGACATTCCTCTGGGGCCAACGTCCTGACTTTC. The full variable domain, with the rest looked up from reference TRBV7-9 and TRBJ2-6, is DTGVSQNPRHKITKRGQNVTFRCDPISEHNRLYWYRQTLGQGPEFLTYFQNEAQLEKSRLLSDRFSAERPKGSFSTLEIQRTEQGDSAMYLCASSRGHSSGANVLTFGAGSRLTVL.

This CDR3 is CASGQGPDTQYF. CDR3 sequence (DNA): TGTGCCAGCGGCCAGGGGCCAGATACGCAGTATTTT. The chain is built from TRBV7-9 and TRBJ2-3, with D possibly matching TRBD1 (6 bases). Germline V gives CDR1 SEHNR, CDR2 FQNEAQ (reference sequence). Trimming left V 8 bases short and J 4 bases short, with 10 bases between. The CDR3 sequence is 12 residues long.

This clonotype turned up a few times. In nucleotides, the CDR3 is TGTGCCAGCAGTTACTCGTCTAGCGGGGACTCCTACGAGCAGTACTTC. Its translation: CASSYSSSGDSYEQYF. The V and J genes are TRBV6-5 and TRBJ2-7, with TRBD2 matching 9 bases. The CDR3 runs to 16 residues. V shed 0 bases and J 0 bases; nucleotides not matched to a gene: 3. Germline V gene sequence: CDR1 MNHEY, CDR2 SVGAGI.

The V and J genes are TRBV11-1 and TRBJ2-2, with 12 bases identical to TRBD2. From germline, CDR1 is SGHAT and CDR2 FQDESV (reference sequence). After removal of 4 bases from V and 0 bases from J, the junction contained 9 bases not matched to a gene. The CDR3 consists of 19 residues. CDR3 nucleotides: TGTGCCAGCAGCTCTAGACTAGCGGGGGCCTTATCGAACACCGGGGAGCTGTTTTTT. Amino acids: CASSSRLAGALSNTGELFF.

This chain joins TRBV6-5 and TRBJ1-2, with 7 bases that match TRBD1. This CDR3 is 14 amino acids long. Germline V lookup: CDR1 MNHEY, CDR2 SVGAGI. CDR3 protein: CASRGSRGNYGYTF. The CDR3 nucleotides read TGTGCTAGCCGGGGCTCCAGGGGGAACTATGGCTACACCTTC.

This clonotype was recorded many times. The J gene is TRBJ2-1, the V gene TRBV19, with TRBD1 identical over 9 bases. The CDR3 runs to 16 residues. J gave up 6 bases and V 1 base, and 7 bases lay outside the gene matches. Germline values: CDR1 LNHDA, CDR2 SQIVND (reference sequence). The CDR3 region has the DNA TGTGCCAGTAGTATAGTAGGGGGACAGGGAGGCAATGAGCAGTTCTTC. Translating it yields CASSIVGGQGGNEQFF. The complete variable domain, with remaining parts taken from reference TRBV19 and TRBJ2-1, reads DGGITQSPKYLFRKEGQNVTLSCEQNLNHDAMYWYRQDPGQGLRLIYYSQIVNDFQKGDIAEGYSVSREKKESFPLTVTSAQKNPTAFYLCASSIVGGQGGNEQFFGPGTRLTVL.

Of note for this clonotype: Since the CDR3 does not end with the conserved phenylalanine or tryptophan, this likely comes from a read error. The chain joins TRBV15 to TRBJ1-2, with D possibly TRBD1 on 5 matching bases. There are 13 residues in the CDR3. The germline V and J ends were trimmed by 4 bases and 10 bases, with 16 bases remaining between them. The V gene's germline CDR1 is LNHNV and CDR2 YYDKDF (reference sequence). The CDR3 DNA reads TGTGCCACCAGCATCCCCCCCGGGGCTCACTACACCCTC. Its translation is CATSIPPGAHYTL.

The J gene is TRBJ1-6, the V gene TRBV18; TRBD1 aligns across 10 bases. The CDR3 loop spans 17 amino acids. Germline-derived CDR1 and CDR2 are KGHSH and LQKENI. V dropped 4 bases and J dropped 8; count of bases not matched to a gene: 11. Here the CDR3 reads CASSRVVDGTGDSPLHF. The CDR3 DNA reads TGTGCCAGCTCACGGGTGGTTGATGGGACAGGGGATTCACCCCTCCACTTT.

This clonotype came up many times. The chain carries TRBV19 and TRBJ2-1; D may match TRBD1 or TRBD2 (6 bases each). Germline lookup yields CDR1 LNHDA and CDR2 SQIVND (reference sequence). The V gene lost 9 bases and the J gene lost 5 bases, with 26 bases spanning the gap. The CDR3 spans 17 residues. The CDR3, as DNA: TGTGCCAGCGAGGGGGGCGGCACCAGACCTCGAGACAATGAGCAGTTCTTC. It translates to CASEGGGTRPRDNEQFF. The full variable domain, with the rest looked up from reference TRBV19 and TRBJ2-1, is DGGITQSPKYLFRKEGQNVTLSCEQNLNHDAMYWYRQDPGQGLRLIYYSQIVNDFQKGDIAEGYSVSREKKESFPLTVTSAQKNPTAFYLCASEGGGTRPRDNEQFFGPGTRLTVL.

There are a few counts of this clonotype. The CDR3 reads CASSGPTTDTQYF. The DNA for the CDR3 is TGTGCCAGCAGTGGCCCGACAACCGATACGCAGTATTTT. The V call is TRBV6-4, the J call TRBJ2-3; no firm D call. Deletions cut 4 bases from V and 6 bases from J, with 11 bases between. CDR3 length: 13 amino acids. From germline, CDR1 is MRHNA and CDR2 SNTAGT.

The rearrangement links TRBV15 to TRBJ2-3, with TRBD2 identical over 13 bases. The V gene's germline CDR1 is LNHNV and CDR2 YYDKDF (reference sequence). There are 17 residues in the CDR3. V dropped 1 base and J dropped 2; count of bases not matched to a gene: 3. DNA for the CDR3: TGTGCCACCAGCAGAGGGGGACTAGCGGGGTACACAGATACGCAGTATTTT. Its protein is CATSRGGLAGYTDTQYF.

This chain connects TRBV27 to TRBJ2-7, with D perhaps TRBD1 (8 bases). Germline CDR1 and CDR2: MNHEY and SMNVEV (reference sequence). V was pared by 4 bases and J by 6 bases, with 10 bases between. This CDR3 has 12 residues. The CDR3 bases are TGTGCCAGCAGTTACAGGGGGGGCGAGCAGTACTTC. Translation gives CASSYRGGEQYF.

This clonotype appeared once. The CDR3 DNA sequence: TGCAGTGCAGTTGCGCTCCAGGGGGCAGATACGCAGTATTTT. Translation gives CSAVALQGADTQYF. The gene calls are TRBV20-1 and TRBJ2-3; TRBD1 agrees at 7 bases. The CDR3 has 14 amino acids. Losses at the gene ends were 6 bases for V and 4 bases for J; bases not matched to a gene: 10. Germline V gives CDR1 DFQATT, CDR2 SNEGSKA (reference sequence).

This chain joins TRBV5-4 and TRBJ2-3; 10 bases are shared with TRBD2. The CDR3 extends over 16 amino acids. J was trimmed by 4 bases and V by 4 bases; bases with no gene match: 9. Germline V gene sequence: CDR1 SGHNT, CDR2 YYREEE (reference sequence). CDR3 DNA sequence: TGTGCCAGCAGCCCTAGGACTAGCGGAGGGGCAGATACGCAGTATTTT. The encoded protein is CASSPRTSGGADTQYF.

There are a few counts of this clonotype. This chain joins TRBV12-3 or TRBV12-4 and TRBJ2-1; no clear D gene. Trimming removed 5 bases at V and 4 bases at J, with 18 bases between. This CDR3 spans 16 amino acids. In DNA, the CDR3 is TGTGCCAGCAGTCCTTCCCCTCCCCTCTCGTACAATGAGCAGTTCTTC. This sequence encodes CASSPSPPLSYNEQFF.

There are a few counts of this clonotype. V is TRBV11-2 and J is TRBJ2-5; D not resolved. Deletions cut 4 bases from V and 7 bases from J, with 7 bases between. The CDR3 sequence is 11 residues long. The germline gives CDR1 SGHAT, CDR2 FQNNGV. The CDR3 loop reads CASSSLATQYF. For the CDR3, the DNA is TGTGCCAGCAGCTCCCTTGCGACCCAGTACTTC.

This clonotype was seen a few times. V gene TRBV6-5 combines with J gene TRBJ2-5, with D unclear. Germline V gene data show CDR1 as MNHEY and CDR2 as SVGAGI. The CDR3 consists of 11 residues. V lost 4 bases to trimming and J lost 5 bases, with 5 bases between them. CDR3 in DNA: TGTGCCAGCAGTTTGTCGGAGACCCAGTACTTC. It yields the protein CASSLSETQYF.

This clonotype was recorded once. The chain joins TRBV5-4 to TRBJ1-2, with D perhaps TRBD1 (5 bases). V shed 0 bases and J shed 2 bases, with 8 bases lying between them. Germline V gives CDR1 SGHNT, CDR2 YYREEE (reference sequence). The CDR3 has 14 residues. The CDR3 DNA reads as TGTGCCAGCAGCTTGGTGGGACCCAACTATGGCTACACCTTC. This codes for CASSLVGPNYGYTF. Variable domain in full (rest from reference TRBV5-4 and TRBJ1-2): ETGVTQSPTHLIKTRGQQVTLRCSSQSGHNTVSWYQQALGQGPQFIFQYYREEENGRGNFPPRFSGLQFPNYSSELNVNALELDDSALYLCASSLVGPNYGYTFGSGTRLTVV.

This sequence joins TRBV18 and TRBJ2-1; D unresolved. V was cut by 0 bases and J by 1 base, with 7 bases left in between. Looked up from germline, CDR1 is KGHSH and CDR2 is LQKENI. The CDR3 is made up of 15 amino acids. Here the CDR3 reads CASSPPGKSYNEQFF. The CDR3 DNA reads TGTGCCAGCTCACCACCGGGGAAATCCTACAATGAGCAGTTCTTC.

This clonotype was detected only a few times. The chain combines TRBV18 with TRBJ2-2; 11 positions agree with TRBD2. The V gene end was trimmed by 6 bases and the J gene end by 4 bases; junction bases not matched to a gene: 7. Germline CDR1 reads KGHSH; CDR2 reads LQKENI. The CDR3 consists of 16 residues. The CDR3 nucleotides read TGTGCCAGCTCCCGTACTAGCGGGGGCTTCACCGGGGAGCTGTTTTTT. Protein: CASSRTSGGFTGELFF.

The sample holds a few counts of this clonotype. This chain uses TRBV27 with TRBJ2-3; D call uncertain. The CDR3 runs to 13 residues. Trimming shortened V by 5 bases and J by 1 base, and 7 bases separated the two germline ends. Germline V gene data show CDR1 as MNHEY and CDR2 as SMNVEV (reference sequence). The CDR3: CASSRAGTDTQYF. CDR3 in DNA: TGTGCCAGCAGTCGGGCAGGCACAGATACGCAGTATTTT.